This T cell receptor beta chain was observed in a study of blood T cell repertoires in COVID-19. The wider study: The study drew acute and convalescent COVID-19 samples from the United States, Italy and Spain. PBMCs, B-cell-depleted T cells, or T cells provided the cDNA or gDNA that made up the material.

Libraries were prepared by immunoSEQ multiplex PCR; TCRdb keeps only in-frame clonotypes and omits some of them. This sample has about 190,000 clones; about 88% occur once, and the top ten carry roughly 25%. CDR1 and CDR2 from the germline V gene are SGHNT and YENEEA. The CDR3 is 12 amino acids. Deletions cut 2 bases from V and 3 bases from J, with 4 bases between. Assignments of participants to cohorts depended upon their own reported clinical history. The sequence came from a middle-aged woman in a cohort exposed to, infected with or recovered from COVID-19 (not recorded which). The V call is TRBV11-3, the J call TRBJ2-5; D unclear. The material sequenced was PBMCs or T cells enriched from blood (not recorded which). The CDR3, as DNA: TGTGCCAGCAGCTTACCCGAAGAGACCCAGTACTTC. Translating gives CASSLPEETQYF.